This T cell receptor beta chain was captured in a study of shared clonotypes between healthy human individuals. Study results and limitations: Some naive CD4 clonotypes, roughly 4.5%, turned up in common across several donors. The study drew on few donors, limiting represented genetic and exposure-history diversity. Shared clonotypes across all four donors exceeded non-shared ones in generation probability.

Sequenced by immunoSEQ multiplex PCR; TCRdb stores in-frame clones only, minus some. The sample gives about 580,000 clones, roughly 98% of which show up once; more than 0.3% is in the top ten. For this clone: Its antigen is unknown. This sample includes further DNA sequences coding for the same CDR3.

The V end lost 3 bases, the J end lost 6 bases, and 8 bases lay between the germline ends. The CDR3 is 12 amino acids. Germline values: CDR1 MNHEY, CDR2 SVGAGI. CD45RO-negative cells were positively selected for CCR7, leaving out terminally differentiated effector memory CD45RA+ cells. V and J are TRBV6-5 and TRBJ1-1, with D hard to call. The source material was naive CD8+ T cells sorted from blood. This TCR came from a young man in good health. This CDR3 is CASSYGGPEAFF. CDR3 coding DNA: TGTGCCAGCAGTTATGGTGGCCCTGAAGCTTTCTTT.